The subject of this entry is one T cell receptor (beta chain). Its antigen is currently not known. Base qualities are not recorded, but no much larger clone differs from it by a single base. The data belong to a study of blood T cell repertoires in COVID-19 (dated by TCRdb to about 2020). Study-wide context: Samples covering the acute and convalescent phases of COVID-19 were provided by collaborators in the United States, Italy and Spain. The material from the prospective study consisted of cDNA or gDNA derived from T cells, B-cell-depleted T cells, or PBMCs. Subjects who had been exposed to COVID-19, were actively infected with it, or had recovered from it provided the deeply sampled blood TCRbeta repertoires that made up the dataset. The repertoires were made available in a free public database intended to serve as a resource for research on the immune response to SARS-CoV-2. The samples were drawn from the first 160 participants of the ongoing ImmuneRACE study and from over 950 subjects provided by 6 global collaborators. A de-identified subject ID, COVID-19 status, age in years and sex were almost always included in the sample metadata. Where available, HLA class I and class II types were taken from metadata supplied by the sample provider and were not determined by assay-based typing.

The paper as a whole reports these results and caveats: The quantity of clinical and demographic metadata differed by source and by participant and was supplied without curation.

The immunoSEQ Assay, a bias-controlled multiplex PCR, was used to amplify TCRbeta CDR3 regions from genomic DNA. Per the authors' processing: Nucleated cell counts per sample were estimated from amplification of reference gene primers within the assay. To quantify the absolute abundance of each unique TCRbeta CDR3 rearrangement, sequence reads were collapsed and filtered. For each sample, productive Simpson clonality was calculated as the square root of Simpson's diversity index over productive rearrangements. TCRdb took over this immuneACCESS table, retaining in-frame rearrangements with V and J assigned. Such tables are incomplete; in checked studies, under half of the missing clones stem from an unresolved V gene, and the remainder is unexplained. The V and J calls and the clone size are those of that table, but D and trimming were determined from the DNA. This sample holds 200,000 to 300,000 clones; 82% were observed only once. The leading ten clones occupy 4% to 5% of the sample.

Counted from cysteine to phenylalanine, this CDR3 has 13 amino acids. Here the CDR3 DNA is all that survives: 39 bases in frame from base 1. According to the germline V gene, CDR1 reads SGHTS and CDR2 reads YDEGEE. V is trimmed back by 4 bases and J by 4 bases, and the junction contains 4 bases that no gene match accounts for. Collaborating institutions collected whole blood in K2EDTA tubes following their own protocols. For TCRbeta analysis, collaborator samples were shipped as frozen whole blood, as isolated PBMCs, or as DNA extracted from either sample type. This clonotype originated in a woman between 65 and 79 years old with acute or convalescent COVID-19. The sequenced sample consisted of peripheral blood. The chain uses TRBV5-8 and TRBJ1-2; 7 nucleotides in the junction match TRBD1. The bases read TGTGCCAGCAGCCGGACAGGACCCTATGGCTACACCTTC. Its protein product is CASSRTGPYGYTF.